This entry lists 22 T cell receptor beta chains sequenced from one sample in a study of blood T cell repertoires in COVID-19. Some clones are missing from TCRdb's copy, which holds only in-frame ones; the method was immunoSEQ multiplex PCR. In the table there are about 210,000 clones, 80% to 90% of which are singletons. Sequencing was carried out using PBMCs or T cells enriched from blood (not recorded which). The origin of the receptors is a woman aged 40 to 55 with acute COVID-19.

The chain recombines TRBV13 with TRBJ2-2; D possibly corresponds to TRBD1 (6 bases). Germline V gives CDR1 PRHDT, CDR2 FYEKMQ (reference sequence). Trimming took 6 bases from V and 4 from J, leaving 9 bases between them. The CDR3 loop spans 13 amino acids. CDR3 DNA: TGTGCCAGCAGTCTGGGGGCCACCGGGGAGCTGTTTTTT. Residues: CASSLGATGELFF. The entire variable domain, with the rest obtained from reference TRBV13 and TRBJ2-2, is as follows: AAGVIQSPRHLIKEKRETATLKCYPIPRHDTVYWYQQGPGQDPQFLISFYEKMQSDKGSIPDRFSAQQFSDYHSELNMSSLELGDSALYFCASSLGATGELFFGEGSRLTVL.

This clone has more than one count but fewer than ten. The CDR3 spells CASSLASGNEQFF. CDR3 DNA sequence: TGTGCCAGCAGCTTGGCATCCGGCAATGAGCAGTTCTTC. V is TRBV5-4 and J is TRBJ2-1, with unresolved D. This CDR3 comprises 13 residues. V dropped 0 bases and J dropped 6 bases, with 7 bases sitting between them. The germline V gene encodes CDR1 SGHNT and CDR2 YYREEE (reference sequence).

The chain uses TRBV10-2 and TRBJ2-5; 8 positions agree with TRBD2. In germline, CDR1 is WSHSY, CDR2 SAAADI. J was trimmed by 5 bases and V by 5 bases; bases with no gene match: 13. CDR3 length: 16 residues. The CDR3 loop reads CASSRFGTRDRETQYF. The CDR3 nucleotides are TGCGCCAGCAGTCGGTTTGGGACTAGGGATAGGGAGACCCAGTACTTC.

This chain links TRBV27 with TRBJ1-5, with 7 nucleotides matching TRBD1. CDR1 MNHEY and CDR2 SMNVEV come from the germline V gene (reference sequence). V shed 5 bases and J 2 bases; nucleotides not matched to a gene: 3. The CDR3 covers 14 residues. CDR3 residues: CASSPGQGNQPQHF. In nucleotides, the CDR3 is TGTGCCAGCAGTCCAGGACAGGGCAATCAGCCCCAGCATTTT.

The rearrangement uses TRBV15 and TRBJ1-1; TRBD1 is a possible D gene (5 bases). Germline assignment: CDR1 LNHNV and CDR2 YYDKDF (reference sequence). There are 14 residues in the CDR3. The V end lost 4 bases, the J end lost 6 bases, and 15 bases lay between the germline ends. CDR3 DNA: TGTGCCACCAGCATGAGGGGAGGAGGGTCTGAAGCTTTCTTT. Translation gives CATSMRGGGSEAFF.

In regard to this clone: The same CDR3 can be traced to other DNA sequences in this sample. This sequence joins TRBV3-1 (or the pseudogene TRBV3-2) and TRBJ1-1; D call uncertain. This CDR3 comprises 13 residues. Trimming stripped 1 base from V and 10 bases from J, with 13 bases between. Germline assignment: CDR1 LGHDT and CDR2 YNNKEL (reference sequence). CDR3 nucleotide sequence: TGTGCCAGCAGCCAAGGGGTCGGCCGAGGAGCTTTCTTT. Translated, it gives CASSQGVGRGAFF.

The chain joins TRBV19 to TRBJ2-5; 13 bases are a match to TRBD2. The trim removed 2 bases at V and 4 bases at J, leaving 1 base unmatched. The CDR3 spans 15 residues. Germline CDR1 LNHDA, CDR2 SQIVND (reference sequence). The CDR3 DNA is TGTGCCAGTAGTATAAGGACTAGCGGGAGAGAGACCCAGTACTTC. Amino acid sequence: CASSIRTSGRETQYF.

On this clone: Relative to the germline gene, one junction end is altered; a read error may explain this. This rearrangement joins TRBV29-1 to TRBJ1-2, with 9 bases fitting TRBD1. This CDR3 comprises 12 residues. Germline assignment: CDR1 SQVTM and CDR2 ANQGSEA. CDR3 DNA: TGCAGCGTTGAAACAGGGGGCCCCCTACGAGCCTTC. Its protein product is CSVETGGPLRAF.

This chain links TRBV6-6 with TRBJ2-1; 8 bases agree with TRBD1. The V and J ends lost 8 bases and 4 bases, in that order; junction bases with no gene match: 4. The CDR3 runs to 13 residues. Germline-derived CDR1 and CDR2 are MNHNY and SVGAGI (reference sequence). The CDR3 region is CASGRDRYNEQFF. The CDR3 region has the DNA TGTGCCAGCGGCCGGGACAGGTACAATGAGCAGTTCTTC.

The chain links TRBV6-4 to TRBJ2-2; a possible D gene is TRBD1 (7 bases). This CDR3 spans 16 amino acids. The V end was cut by 7 bases, the J end by 7 bases, with 22 bases between. The V gene's germline CDR1 is MRHNA and CDR2 SNTAGT. CDR3 coding DNA: TGTGCCAGCAACAGGGGACGGGGGTTGAAAGACGGGGAGCTGTTTTTT. It encodes CASNRGRGLKDGELFF.

The chain combines TRBV28 with TRBJ2-7; D possibly corresponds to TRBD1 (6 bases). CDR3 size: 16 residues. Germline lookup yields CDR1 MDHEN and CDR2 SYDVKM. V lost 6 bases to trimming and J lost 3 bases, with 21 bases between them. CDR3 amino acids: CASRSPAPGHLYEQYF. CDR3 sequence (DNA): TGTGCCAGCAGGTCCCCGGCCCCGGGACACCTCTACGAGCAGTACTTC.

The genes are TRBV6-1 and TRBJ2-7, with unresolved D. The CDR3 is made up of 14 amino acids. V shed 2 bases and J shed 2 bases, with 10 bases lying between them. Germline values: CDR1 MNHNS, CDR2 SASEGT. The DNA for the CDR3 is TGTGCCAGCAGTGAAACCCTAGAAGCCTACGAGCAGTACTTC. As protein: CASSETLEAYEQYF.

The rearrangement joins TRBV7-2 to TRBJ2-7, with D tentatively TRBD1 (6 bases). The germline gives CDR1 SGHTA, CDR2 FQGNSA. V lost 1 base to trimming and J lost 7 bases, with 17 bases between them. The CDR3 covers 15 residues. CDR3 protein: CASSLGGGTRGEQYF. CDR3 nucleotides: TGTGCCAGCAGCTTAGGGGGCGGAACCAGGGGTGAGCAGTACTTC.

The V gene is TRBV4-1, the J gene TRBJ1-2; no clear D gene. This CDR3 is 17 amino acids long. Germline-derived CDR1 and CDR2 are MGHRA and YSYEKL. The V and J ends lost 0 bases and 2 bases respectively, with 16 bases between them. The CDR3 protein is CASSQDRRLQINYGYTF. The CDR3 bases are TGCGCCAGCAGCCAAGATAGGAGGTTACAAATCAACTATGGCTACACCTTC.

The chain uses TRBV7-2 and TRBJ2-3; tentatively, D is TRBD1 (5 bases). The CDR3 runs 17 residues. Germline CDR1 is SGHTA and CDR2 is FQGNSA. V was cut by 4 bases and J by 3 bases, with 20 bases left in between. The DNA for the CDR3 is TGTGCCAGCAGCTCCCCTGCCTCAGGGCGGTATACAGATACGCAGTATTTT. Translation: CASSSPASGRYTDTQYF.

The chain links TRBV9 to TRBJ2-1; 8 nucleotides align to TRBD2. Per germline, CDR1 SGDLS and CDR2 YYNGEE. The CDR3 has 15 amino acids. V lost 0 bases to trimming and J lost 6 bases; unmatched junction nucleotides: 5. CDR3 sequence: CASSVGSSGRNEQFF. The CDR3 nucleotides read TGTGCCAGCAGCGTAGGTTCTAGCGGGCGCAATGAGCAGTTCTTC.

The DNA of the CDR3 is TGTGCCAGCAGCCAACCTACTAGCGGGAGGAACATTCAGTACTTC. It yields the protein CASSQPTSGRNIQYF. V and J are TRBV3-1 (or the pseudogene TRBV3-2) and TRBJ2-4; TRBD2 matches at 12 bases. Per germline, CDR1 LGHDT and CDR2 YNNKEL (reference sequence). V lost 2 bases to trimming and J lost 7 bases; unmatched junction nucleotides: 3. The CDR3 spans 15 residues.

The chain combines TRBV7-3 with TRBJ1-1; the D is unclear. This CDR3 contains 16 residues. V lost 2 bases and J 1 base, leaving 14 bases between the germline ends. Germline CDR1 SGHTA, CDR2 FQGTGA. The CDR3 DNA is TGTGCCAGCAGCTTAGTGGGTCCGGGGTCGAACACTGAAGCTTTCTTT. Its protein is CASSLVGPGSNTEAFF.

V gene TRBV19 combines with J gene TRBJ2-1; TRBD2 matches at 9 bases. The V gene's germline CDR1 is LNHDA and CDR2 SQIVND (reference sequence). The V segment lost 1 base and the J segment 2 bases; nucleotides outside the gene matches: 6. This CDR3 comprises 17 residues. This CDR3 is CASSIGEASGTYNEQFF. Here the CDR3 DNA reads TGTGCCAGTAGTATAGGGGAGGCTAGCGGGACCTACAATGAGCAGTTCTTC.

The chain is built from TRBV5-6 and TRBJ2-7; D gene uncertain. V gave up 0 bases and J gave up 3 bases, with 7 bases separating them. Germline V gene lookup returns CDR1 SGHDT and CDR2 YYEEEE. The CDR3 contains 13 residues. DNA for the CDR3: TGTGCCAGCAGCTTGGATGTTTACTACGAGCAGTACTTC. This translates into CASSLDVYYEQYF.

This clone has more than one count but fewer than ten. The V and J genes are TRBV5-6 and TRBJ2-2, with a possible D match to TRBD1 (6 bases). This CDR3 comprises 17 residues. The V and J ends lost 4 bases and 7 bases respectively, with 23 bases between them. Germline values: CDR1 SGHDT, CDR2 YYEEEE. The CDR3 loop is CASSRLQGNLPHGELFF. The CDR3 nucleotides read TGTGCCAGCAGCCGCTTACAGGGCAACCTGCCTCACGGGGAGCTGTTTTTT.

The rearrangement uses TRBV28 and TRBJ2-7; 7 positions match TRBD2. After removal of 6 bases from V and 3 bases from J, the junction contained 14 bases not matched to a gene. This CDR3 region has 16 residues. CDR1 is MDHEN, CDR2 SYDVKM, per germline. The CDR3 reads CASSSLGEGMSYEQYF. CDR3 bases: TGTGCCAGCAGCTCTCTCGGGGAGGGGATGAGCTACGAGCAGTACTTC.